This is a list of T cell receptor beta chains from one sample in a study of blood T cell repertoires in COVID-19. The protocol was immunoSEQ multiplex PCR, while the TCRdb copy is restricted to in-frame clones and leaves out a portion. The table records 140,000 or so clones, around four fifths of them present only once. Sequenced input: peripheral blood. The origin of the receptors is a human donor in a cohort sampled during active COVID-19. CDR3s include the opening cysteine and the closing phenylalanine or tryptophan. The order of the fields is J gene, D gene, V gene, CDR3 DNA, CDR3 protein. A D gene is named only where the DNA matches it firmly.

TRBJ1-6	TRBD1	TRBV5-1	TGCGCCAGCAGCACCGGACAGGGTTTGGGATCACCCCTCCACTTT	CASSTGQGLGSPLHF
TRBJ2-1	-	TRBV27	TGTGCCAGCAGACCGCTAGGGGGAATTAGGAGGAATGAGCAGTTCTTC	CASRPLGGIRRNEQFF
TRBJ1-2	TRBD1	TRBV19	TGTGCCAGTAGAAGTCTTGGGGGACAGGGGGCCCCTGCCAACTATGGCTACACCTTC	CASRSLGGQGAPANYGYTF
TRBJ2-1	TRBD2	TRBV5-1	TGCGCCAGCAGCCCGATAGCGGGAGGGACGAATGAGCAGTTCTTC	CASSPIAGGTNEQFF
TRBJ2-3	TRBD2	TRBV9	TGTGCCAGCAGCGCAGCCGGACTAGAAACAGATACGCAGTATTTT	CASSAAGLETDTQYF
TRBJ1-1	-	TRBV7-5	TGTGCCAGAAGCAAGATTGATGTAGGTCGAGCGATCGCTGAAGCTTTCTTT	CARSKIDVGRAIAEAFF
TRBJ1-1	TRBD1	TRBV30	TGTGCCTGGAGTGTACGTGGGGCAGGGGGTAGGGCTGAAGCTTTCTTT	CAWSVRGAGGRAEAFF
TRBJ1-4	-	TRBV19	TGTGCCAGTACCCGGGGGGGACCGGGAGCTGAAAAACTGTTTTTT	CASTRGGPGAEKLFF
TRBJ1-1	-	TRBV6-6	TGTGCCAGCAGTGCCCACAGGGTTGACACTGAAGCTTTCTTT	CASSAHRVDTEAFF
TRBJ2-3	-	TRBV9	TGTGCCAGCAGCGGCGACTTAATTGCAGATACGCAGTATTTT	CASSGDLIADTQYF